One and the same sample provided the 14 T cell receptor beta chains below, sequenced in a study of blood T cell repertoires in COVID-19. The repertoire was sequenced with immunoSEQ multiplex PCR; TCRdb's copy has only in-frame clones and lacks some. The sample lists 240,000 or so clones; 75% to 90% were seen once. Sequencing was performed on peripheral blood. These receptors were obtained from a man aged 55-75 years who had recovered from COVID-19.

This clone was picked up many times. In the same sample, other DNA sequences code for this CDR3. The genes are TRBV28 and TRBJ1-3; maybe TRBD1 (6 bases). CDR3 length equals 15 residues. V shed 6 bases and J shed 0 bases, with 12 bases lying between them. The germline gives CDR1 MDHEN, CDR2 SYDVKM. The CDR3 loop is CASSIGQSSGNTIYF. The CDR3 coding sequence is TGTGCCAGCAGCATAGGACAGAGCTCTGGAAACACCATATATTTT.

J is TRBJ2-5 and V is TRBV7-2, with TRBD1 matching 7 bases. V lost 1 base and J lost 5; bases outside the gene matches: 4. Germline CDR1 reads SGHTA; CDR2 reads FQGNSA. The CDR3 is 14 residues long. The CDR3 sequence is CASSLETGYETQYF. In DNA form, the CDR3 reads TGTGCCAGCAGCTTAGAGACAGGGTACGAGACCCAGTACTTC.

V is TRBV28 and J is TRBJ1-4; 8 nucleotides match TRBD1. The V gene's germline CDR1 is MDHEN and CDR2 SYDVKM. The CDR3 is 15 amino acids. V was clipped by 5 bases and J by 8 bases; unmatched bases: 10. Here the CDR3 reads CASSPHGQGREKLFF. The CDR3 DNA reads as TGTGCCAGCAGTCCTCACGGACAGGGCCGGGAAAAACTGTTTTTT.

The gene calls are TRBV25-1 and TRBJ1-1; TRBD1 aligns across 12 bases. The CDR3 has 14 amino acids. The germline V gene has CDR1 MGHDK and CDR2 SYGVNS. After removal of 6 bases from V and 5 bases from J, the junction contained 4 bases not matched to a gene. The CDR3 coding sequence is TGTGCCAGCAGGGGGGACAGGGGGCGGACTGAAGCTTTCTTT. It yields the protein CASRGDRGRTEAFF.

The chain carries TRBV19 and TRBJ2-1; 16 bases match TRBD2. This CDR3 comprises 18 residues. CDR1 and CDR2 from the germline V gene are LNHDA and SQIVND (reference sequence). After removal of 5 bases from V and 2 bases from J, the junction contained 6 bases not matched to a gene. The CDR3 DNA reads TGTGCCAGTAGTGCCGGGACTAGCGGGGGGGGGACCTACAATGAGCAGTTCTTC. Its protein is CASSAGTSGGGTYNEQFF.

The chain recombines TRBV6-5 with TRBJ2-5, with 11 bases fitting TRBD1. The CDR3 is made up of 15 amino acids. The J segment lost 2 bases and the V segment lost 4 bases, leaving 3 bases of the junction unmatched. Germline lookup yields CDR1 MNHEY and CDR2 SVGAGI. CDR3 DNA sequence: TGTGCCAGCAGTTCCGGGACAGGGGGTCAAGAGACCCAGTACTTC. Amino acids: CASSSGTGGQETQYF.

The chain recombines TRBV27 with TRBJ2-2, with D unclear. The CDR3 has 14 residues. Looked up from germline, CDR1 is MNHEY and CDR2 is SMNVEV (reference sequence). The V end was cut by 3 bases, the J end by 5 bases, with 10 bases between. The CDR3 protein is CASSFLSSTGELFF. The CDR3 nucleotides are TGTGCCAGCAGTTTTTTGAGTAGTACCGGGGAGCTGTTTTTT.

V and J are TRBV5-4 and TRBJ2-7; TRBD2 aligns across 10 bases. Germline CDR1 reads SGHNT; CDR2 reads YYREEE (reference sequence). The junction had 19 bases not matched to a gene; V was cut back by 1 base and J by 3 bases. This CDR3 region has 20 residues. The CDR3 sequence is CASSLYDGVASGGEFYEQYF. The CDR3 nucleotides are TGTGCCAGCAGCTTGTATGATGGCGTGGCTAGCGGGGGCGAATTCTACGAGCAGTACTTC.

The gene calls are TRBV4-1 and TRBJ1-2; a weak D match, TRBD1 (5 bases). V dropped 1 base and J dropped 4 bases, with 19 bases sitting between them. Germline loops: CDR1 MGHRA, CDR2 YSYEKL. The CDR3 contains 17 residues. The CDR3 DNA reads as TGCGCCAGCAGCCAAGTCCCCTCGACCGGAGACAGCTATGGCTACACCTTC. Translating it yields CASSQVPSTGDSYGYTF.

This sequence joins TRBV28 and TRBJ2-4; D perhaps matches TRBD2 (7 bases). CDR3 length: 15 residues. Trimming pared 7 bases from V and 1 base from J, leaving 14 bases between. Germline V gene data show CDR1 as MDHEN and CDR2 as SYDVKM. CDR3 DNA sequence: TGTGCCAGCATGGGGGGGCAGAGGGCCAAAAACATTCAGTACTTC. Translating it yields CASMGGQRAKNIQYF.

The chain joins TRBV7-2 to TRBJ1-5; 7 nucleotides align to TRBD1. V was clipped by 3 bases and J by 5 bases; unmatched bases: 1. The CDR3 extends over 13 amino acids. Germline-derived CDR1 and CDR2 are SGHTA and FQGNSA. Written as DNA, the CDR3 is TGTGCCAGCAGCTTGACAGGGTATCAGCCCCAGCATTTT. It yields the protein CASSLTGYQPQHF.

This clone has only one observation. The chain combines TRBV6-2 or TRBV6-3 with TRBJ2-7; D perhaps matches TRBD1 (6 bases). Trimming took off 0 bases at V and 4 bases at J, with 10 bases between the two ends. Germline V gene sequence: CDR1 MNHEY, CDR2 SVGEGT. The CDR3 is 14 amino acids. The chain's CDR3 is CASSYSGQMYEQYF. CDR3 in DNA: TGTGCCAGCAGTTACTCCGGACAGATGTACGAGCAGTACTTC.

The chain combines TRBV29-1 with TRBJ1-2; 7 bases match TRBD1. J lost 7 bases, V lost 4 bases, and 9 bases had no gene match. Per germline, CDR1 SQVTM and CDR2 ANQGSEA. The CDR3 contains 13 residues. CDR3 residues: CSVAGDRAGGYTF. The CDR3 DNA reads TGCAGCGTTGCCGGAGACAGGGCAGGTGGCTACACCTTC.

The chain uses TRBV5-1 and TRBJ2-1, with D tentatively TRBD1 (6 bases). The CDR3 has 14 residues. Deletions cut 4 bases from V and 5 bases from J, with 13 bases between. Germline assignment: CDR1 SGHRS and CDR2 YFSETQ. In DNA form, the CDR3 reads TGCGCCAGCAGCAAAGGACAGACCAACAATGAGCAGTTCTTC. The encoded protein is CASSKGQTNNEQFF.